This paragraph reports one TCR beta chain. The germline V gene encodes CDR1 SEHNR and CDR2 FQNEAQ (reference sequence). The CDR3 spans 15 residues. Trimming cost V 7 bases and J 6 bases; bases outside gene matches: 11. The sample originates from a study of T-cell reconstitution after alpha-beta-depleted transplantation in children. Using unique molecular identifiers, the investigators prepared the TCRbeta library. Via MiXCR, TCRdb re-called the PCR reads, giving one row per CDR3 protein. The sample has about 500,000 distinct CDR3 sequences; about 31% are singletons. Sample: PBMCs from the stem cell graft donor, taken from the stem cell graft. The rearrangement links TRBV7-9 to TRBJ2-3; 9 bases fit TRBD1. The TCR comes from a human donor who donated a stem cell graft to a child with aplastic anemia. CDR3 sequence reads: CASTKGTGQGDTQYF. CDR3 bases: TGTGCCAGCACCAAGGGGACAGGGCAGGGGGATACGCAGTATTTT.